Included here is one TCR beta chain sequence, with context. Isolated RNA was reverse transcribed into cDNA used as the sequencing template. The repertoire was sequenced with immunoSEQ multiplex PCR; TCRdb's copy has only in-frame clones and lacks some. Here the sample spans 100,000 to 150,000 clones, 49% being singletons. This specimen comes from a study of CD8+ T cells in alopecia areata. The study team obtained lesional scalp punch biopsies and peripheral blood from alopecia areata patients. Both CD4+ and CD8+ T cells were separated by sorting PBMCs. Between the trimmed V and J ends, which lost 6 bases and 2 bases, there was a span of 14 bases. This CDR3 region has 14 residues. The germline CDR1 and CDR2 sequences are SQVTM and ANQGSEA.

The input for sequencing was CD8+ T cells sorted from blood, taken at week 0. This sequence was found in a human donor with alopecia areata. The chain carries TRBV29-1 and TRBJ2-1; perhaps TRBD1 as D (6 bases). In DNA form, the CDR3 reads TGCAGCGTCGAATACAGGGAGACCTACAATGAGCAGTTCTTC. It yields the protein CSVEYRETYNEQFF.